Listed below are T cell receptor beta chains from one sample, sequenced in a study of OX40 agonist ivuxolimab in advanced cancers. Sequencing used immunoSEQ multiplex PCR; TCRdb keeps in-frame clones, though not all of them. Of roughly 80,000 clones listed, around 86% are singletons. The input for sequencing was CD4+ or CD8+ T cells sorted from blood, taken in a trial of the OX40 agonist ivuxolimab. These receptors all stem from an adult with an advanced solid tumor such as melanoma, head and neck, liver or kidney cancer. CDR3s include the opening cysteine and the closing phenylalanine or tryptophan. D genes are given only for firm matches. Clone sizes are given selectively: once, few, many, or a class where the clone is expanded.

CDR3 DNA,CDR3 protein,D gene,V gene,clone size,J gene
TGTGCCAGCAGCCCAGGTGACAGAAGGGGCACTGAAGCTTTCTTT,CASSPGDRRGTEAFF,.,TRBV7-3,.,TRBJ1-1
TGTGCCAGCAGCTTACCGGGGCTTAACTATGGCTACACCTTC,CASSLPGLNYGYTF,.,TRBV7-2,.,TRBJ1-2
TGTGCCAGCAGTTCGGACAGGGGTAACGGAAAACTGTTTTTT,CASSSDRGNGKLFF,TRBD1,TRBV2,.,TRBJ1-4
TGTGCCAGTAGTCAGGGTCTGCGTTCCTACGAGCAGTACTTC,CASSQGLRSYEQYF,.,TRBV19,once,TRBJ2-7
TGTGCCAGCAGGCCAACTAGCGGCTACGAGCAGTACTTC,CASRPTSGYEQYF,TRBD2,TRBV6-5,.,TRBJ2-7
TGTGCCAGCAGTAGGGGCAGGTCCTACGAGCAGTACTTC,CASSRGRSYEQYF,.,TRBV28,few,TRBJ2-7
TGCGCCAGCAGCCAAGATACAGGGACAGCTTTCTTT,CASSQDTGTAFF,.,TRBV4-1,.,TRBJ1-1
TGTGCCAGCCGAGAGGCTAGCGGGGTTGACAATGAGCAGTTCTTC,CASREASGVDNEQFF,TRBD2,TRBV11-1,.,TRBJ2-1
TGTGCCAGCAGGGACCAACGCACAGATACGCAGTATTTT,CASRDQRTDTQYF,.,TRBV6-5,.,TRBJ2-3
TGTGCCAGCAGTACAGGTCAACCTAACTATGGCTACACCTTC,CASSTGQPNYGYTF,.,TRBV6-6,.,TRBJ1-2
TGTGCCACCAGCAGGGAACGACAGGGAACTGGAAACACCATATATTTT,CATSRERQGTGNTIYF,TRBD1,TRBV15,.,TRBJ1-3
TGCGCGGTTAGCGGTTACACAGATACGCAGTATTTT,CAVSGYTDTQYF,.,TRBV29-1,.,TRBJ2-3
TGTGCCAGCAGCTTGGAGGGGGTCTCGGGGGTTGAAGCTTTCTTT,CASSLEGVSGVEAFF,.,TRBV5-4,.,TRBJ1-1
TGTGCCAGCAGCATGGGACAGGGGGCGCCTCATGGCTACACCTTC,CASSMGQGAPHGYTF,TRBD1,TRBV7-9,.,TRBJ1-2
TGTGCCAGCAGCTTAGGGCAGTTTCAAGAGACCCAGTACTTC,CASSLGQFQETQYF,.,TRBV7-3,.,TRBJ2-5
TGTGCACTAAGCCTCCAGGACAGCATGAACACTGAAGCTTTCTTT,CALSLQDSMNTEAFF,.,TRBV7-6,.,TRBJ1-1
TGTGCCAGCAGCGGAATGACAGGGCTCACTGAAGCTTTCTTT,CASSGMTGLTEAFF,TRBD1,TRBV7-8,.,TRBJ1-1